These 31 T cell receptor beta chains share one sample of origin, sequenced in a study of T cell responses to AZD1222 COVID-19 vaccine. Repertoires were generated with immunoSEQ multiplex PCR, while TCRdb's copy carries only in-frame clones and drops some. The sample has around 74,000 clones; approximately 90% are singletons. The sample consisted of peripheral blood, taken on day 0 of MenACWY control vaccination. These TCRs come from an adult in good health.

V usage is TRBV2 and J usage is TRBJ2-3, with unresolved D. This CDR3 spans 13 amino acids. Per the germline V gene, CDR1 is SNHLY and CDR2 is FYNNEI. V lost 4 bases and J 2 bases, leaving 7 bases between the germline ends. CDR3 amino acids: CASSGTYTDTQYF. CDR3 sequence (DNA): TGTGCCAGCAGTGGGACGTACACAGATACGCAGTATTTT.

The chain recombines TRBV4-3 with TRBJ2-2; unclear D gene. The CDR3 is 14 amino acids. Trimming took off 2 bases at V and 0 bases at J, with 4 bases between the two ends. Germline CDR1 is LGHNA and CDR2 is YSLEER. CDR3 DNA sequence: TGCGCCAGCAGCCAATATACGAACACCGGGGAGCTGTTTTTT. This codes for CASSQYTNTGELFF.

This clone was counted a few times. The chain employs TRBV7-9 and TRBJ1-5; no firm D call. The V gene lost 0 bases and the J gene lost 5 bases, with 8 bases spanning the gap. Germline CDR1 SEHNR, CDR2 FQNEAQ (reference sequence). The length of the CDR3 is 14 residues. As DNA, the CDR3 is TGTGCCAGCAGCTTAGCAAGAGCCGATCAGCCCCAGCATTTT. Translating gives CASSLARADQPQHF.

The V gene is TRBV29-1, the J gene TRBJ1-1; no reliable D call. This CDR3 contains 13 residues. Germline V gives CDR1 SQVTM, CDR2 ANQGSEA. The germline V and J ends were trimmed by 7 bases and 0 bases, with 12 bases remaining between them. The CDR3 here is CSAGRDLNTEAFF. The CDR3, as DNA: TGCAGCGCTGGGCGGGATTTGAACACTGAAGCTTTCTTT. The whole variable domain, remainder taken from reference TRBV29-1 and TRBJ1-1, is SAVISQKPSRDICQRGTSLTIQCQVDSQVTMMFWYRQQPGQSLTLIATANQGSEATYESGFVIDKFPISRPNLTFSTLTVSNMSPEDSSIYLCSAGRDLNTEAFFGQGTRLTVV.

The V gene is TRBV19, the J gene TRBJ1-5; D is uncertain. V was cut by 5 bases and J by 2 bases, with 10 bases left in between. CDR3 size: 14 residues. CDR1 is LNHDA, CDR2 SQIVND, per germline (reference sequence). CDR3 sequence: CASSVLGGNQPQHF. The CDR3 nucleotides read TGTGCCAGTAGTGTACTCGGTGGCAATCAGCCCCAGCATTTT.

This clone was seen a handful of times. The DNA for the CDR3 is TGTGCCAGCAGCTTAAGTGGAGGGGGTAGCGAAGCTTTCTTT. Translating gives CASSLSGGGSEAFF. The genes are TRBV7-3 and TRBJ1-1, with D possibly matching TRBD1 (6 bases). This CDR3 region has 14 residues. From germline, CDR1 is SGHTA and CDR2 FQGTGA. V was clipped by 1 base and J by 8 bases, with 14 bases between them.

This chain joins TRBV19 and TRBJ1-5; weak D call: TRBD1 (6 bases). The germline V gene encodes CDR1 LNHDA and CDR2 SQIVND (reference sequence). Deletions cut 6 bases from V and 2 bases from J, with 11 bases between. CDR3 size: 14 residues. CDR3 region: CASRWGGGNQPQHF. The CDR3 nucleotides read TGTGCCAGTAGATGGGGGGGCGGCAATCAGCCCCAGCATTTT.

This chain uses TRBV7-2 with TRBJ2-1; the D call may be TRBD1 or TRBD2 (6 bases each). The V and J ends lost 1 base and 0 bases respectively, with 13 bases between them. The CDR3 contains 17 residues. Germline lookup yields CDR1 SGHTA and CDR2 FQGNSA. The CDR3 protein is CASSLVGGTSSYNEQFF. The CDR3 nucleotides are TGTGCCAGCAGCTTAGTGGGCGGGACAAGCTCCTACAATGAGCAGTTCTTC.

The chain links TRBV2 to TRBJ1-1; TRBD1 aligns across 9 bases. The CDR3 consists of 15 residues. Germline V gene lookup returns CDR1 SNHLY and CDR2 FYNNEI. The J segment lost 0 bases and the V segment lost 8 bases, leaving 7 bases of the junction unmatched. The CDR3 region is CASARTGAVNTEAFF. The CDR3 nucleotides are TGTGCCAGCGCTCGGACAGGGGCGGTGAACACTGAAGCTTTCTTT.

The V and J genes are TRBV12-3 or TRBV12-4 and TRBJ2-7, with 8 bases aligning to TRBD1. The CDR3 runs to 13 residues. Losses at the gene ends were 6 bases for V and 9 bases for J; bases not matched to a gene: 10. CDR3 sequence reads: CASSPGQGRGQYF. CDR3 nucleotide sequence: TGTGCCAGCAGCCCCGGACAGGGACGAGGGCAGTACTTC.

The genes are TRBV10-2 and TRBJ2-1, with TRBD2 matching over 12 bases. This CDR3 is 15 amino acids long. Per germline, CDR1 WSHSY and CDR2 SAAADI. Germline trimming cut 11 bases from V and 7 bases from J; bases unmatched to any gene: 12. The CDR3 bases are TGCGCCTCGGGATCGACTAGCGGGAGTCATAATGAGCAGTTCTTC. Amino acid sequence: CASGSTSGSHNEQFF.

The gene calls are TRBV27 and TRBJ1-5, with D unresolved. Trimming left V 0 bases short and J 4 bases short, with 7 bases between. This CDR3 has 14 residues. Germline values: CDR1 MNHEY, CDR2 SMNVEV (reference sequence). The CDR3 DNA is TGTGCCAGCAGTTTATCGGGCAGTAATCAGCCCCAGCATTTT. Translation: CASSLSGSNQPQHF.

The V and J genes are TRBV5-4 and TRBJ2-4; 9 bases align to TRBD1. V was pared by 1 base and J by 0 bases, with 5 bases of the junction left unmatched. The CDR3 totals 17 residues. Germline-derived CDR1 and CDR2 are SGHNT and YYREEE (reference sequence). CDR3 DNA: TGTGCCAGCAGCTTGACGTTGGGACAGGGAGCCAAAAACATTCAGTACTTC. Amino acid sequence: CASSLTLGQGAKNIQYF.

This chain joins TRBV2 and TRBJ1-3, with D unclear. Germline V CDR1 and CDR2: SNHLY, FYNNEI. There are 14 residues in the CDR3. Trimming removed 3 bases from V and 3 bases from J, with 9 bases in between. CDR3 nucleotides: TGTGCCAGCAGTGACACGTCCTATGGAAACACCATATATTTT. Translation: CASSDTSYGNTIYF.

The genes are TRBV5-4 and TRBJ2-3, with unresolved D. CDR3 length: 15 amino acids. Looked up from germline, CDR1 is SGHNT and CDR2 is YYREEE (reference sequence). V lost 4 bases and J lost 3, with 15 bases in between. CDR3 coding DNA: TGTGCCAGCAGCCTCCGCGGTGAAGGAACAGATACGCAGTATTTT. As protein: CASSLRGEGTDTQYF.

This sequence joins TRBV5-1 and TRBJ1-1, with D perhaps matching TRBD1 (6 bases). CDR1 is SGHRS, CDR2 YFSETQ, per germline. V dropped 7 bases and J dropped 1 base, with 14 bases sitting between them. The CDR3 length is 14 residues. In DNA form, the CDR3 reads TGCGCCAGCCACAGGGACCGCCAGAACACTGAAGCTTTCTTT. Translating it yields CASHRDRQNTEAFF.

The table lists this clone with a count of one. The chain's CDR3 is CASSYSQGARADSVNTQYF. CDR3 coding DNA: TGTGCCAGCAGTTACTCGCAGGGGGCGAGGGCGGACTCTGTAAATACGCAGTATTTT. This rearrangement joins TRBV6-2 or TRBV6-3 to TRBJ2-3, with 8 bases matching TRBD1. This CDR3 comprises 19 residues. Trimming at V came to 0 bases and at J to 7 bases, leaving 18 bases not matched to a gene. The germline V gene encodes CDR1 MNHEY and CDR2 SVGEGT.

The chain is built from TRBV6-2 or TRBV6-3 and TRBJ2-7, with D possibly being TRBD1 or TRBD2 (5 bases each). This CDR3 has 15 residues. Germline assignment: CDR1 MNHEY and CDR2 SVGEGT. V lost 2 bases and J lost 4, with 15 bases in between. DNA of the CDR3: TGTGCCAGCAGTTACCGCCAGGGAGTAATTTACGAGCAGTACTTC. Its protein product is CASSYRQGVIYEQYF.

V gene TRBV7-3 combines with J gene TRBJ2-1, with D possibly matching TRBD1 (6 bases). Germline assignment: CDR1 SGHTA and CDR2 FQGTGA. CDR3 size: 15 residues. Trimming cost V 5 bases and J 0 bases, with 11 bases left between them. The CDR3 nucleotides read TGTGCCAGCAGCCGACAGGTCAGCTCCTACAATGAGCAGTTCTTC. Its translation: CASSRQVSSYNEQFF.

The V gene is TRBV18, the J gene TRBJ2-7, with D possibly TRBD1 on 7 matching bases. The CDR3 extends over 16 amino acids. The germline V and J ends were trimmed by 2 bases and 3 bases, with 17 bases remaining between them. Germline CDR1 is KGHSH and CDR2 is LQKENI. The CDR3 region is CASSPTAGGQFYEQYF. The CDR3 nucleotides read TGTGCCAGCTCACCAACGGCAGGGGGGCAATTCTACGAGCAGTACTTC.

The count of this clone is one. This sequence joins TRBV28 and TRBJ1-2, with 9 bases lining up with TRBD1. Germline CDR1 reads MDHEN; CDR2 reads SYDVKM. The CDR3 runs to 14 residues. V lost 6 bases, J lost 7 bases, and 9 bases stayed unmatched. The CDR3 region is CASSRTGVGSGYTF. The CDR3 DNA follows: TGTGCCAGCAGCCGGACAGGGGTCGGGTCTGGCTACACCTTC.

CDR3 sequence reads: CASSQEKVSGPTDTQYF. In DNA, the CDR3 is TGCGCCAGCAGCCAAGAAAAAGTCTCGGGGCCCACAGATACGCAGTATTTT. The chain joins TRBV4-3 to TRBJ2-3; D could derive from TRBD1 or TRBD2 (5 bases each). The CDR3 sequence is 17 residues long. V lost 0 bases, J lost 2 bases, and 15 bases lay in between. Germline values: CDR1 LGHNA, CDR2 YSLEER.

V usage is TRBV7-2 and J usage is TRBJ1-3; no clear D gene. Trimming removed 0 bases from V and 4 bases from J, with 13 bases in between. Germline CDR1 and CDR2: SGHTA and FQGNSA. This CDR3 contains 16 residues. The CDR3 DNA reads as TGTGCCAGCAGCTTAGCAAGGACTGCGGGCGGAAACACCATATATTTT. Residues: CASSLARTAGGNTIYF.

This chain links TRBV18 with TRBJ1-4; TRBD1 aligns across 10 bases. The germline gives CDR1 KGHSH, CDR2 LQKENI. V gave up 10 bases and J gave up 7 bases; unmatched junction bases: 9. This CDR3 contains 14 residues. CDR3 coding DNA: TGTGCCACCAGACCCGGGACAGGGGTTGAAAAACTGTTTTTT. Protein product: CATRPGTGVEKLFF.

Here the CDR3 DNA reads TGCGCCAGCAGCATGGGGACTAGCGGGAGGAGTAGCACAGATACGCAGTATTTT. Amino acid sequence: CASSMGTSGRSSTDTQYF. The chain joins TRBV5-1 to TRBJ2-3; TRBD2 aligns across 15 bases. The germline V gene has CDR1 SGHRS and CDR2 YFSETQ. Unmatched junction bases numbered 6, after V lost 4 bases and J lost 0 bases. This CDR3 has 18 residues.

This rearrangement joins TRBV14 to TRBJ2-3; D not resolved. The V and J ends lost 1 base and 7 bases respectively, with 9 bases between them. CDR3 length: 13 amino acids. Germline V gene lookup returns CDR1 SGHDN and CDR2 FVKESK. The CDR3 sequence: CASSQGRVNTQYF. CDR3 in DNA: TGTGCCAGCAGCCAAGGACGGGTAAATACGCAGTATTTT. Supplemented by reference TRBV14 and TRBJ2-3, the full variable domain reads EAGVTQFPSHSVIEKGQTVTLRCDPISGHDNLYWYRRVMGKEIKFLLHFVKESKQDESGMPNNRFLAERTGGTYSTLKVQPAELEDSGVYFCASSQGRVNTQYFGPGTRLTVL.

V usage is TRBV6-5 and J usage is TRBJ2-7; the match to TRBD2 covers 10 bases. Germline CDR1 and CDR2: MNHEY and SVGAGI. The CDR3 is 15 residues long. Trimming at V came to 8 bases and at J to 6 bases, leaving 13 bases not matched to a gene. The CDR3 here is CASRRSAGGPFEQYF. The CDR3 DNA sequence: TGTGCCAGCCGAAGATCAGCGGGGGGGCCGTTCGAGCAGTACTTC.

J is TRBJ1-5 and V is TRBV4-1; no clear D gene. Germline CDR1 reads MGHRA; CDR2 reads YSYEKL. V was pared by 0 bases and J by 4 bases, with 10 bases between. This CDR3 has 15 residues. The CDR3 protein is CASSQDGQVNQPQHF. In nucleotides, the CDR3 is TGCGCCAGCAGCCAAGATGGGCAGGTAAATCAGCCCCAGCATTTT.

CDR3 DNA sequence: TGTGCCAGCAGCCAGGGTAACACCGGGGAGCTGTTTTTT. Translated, it gives CASSQGNTGELFF. The J gene is TRBJ2-2, the V gene TRBV4-2; D is uncertain. Per germline, CDR1 LGHNA and CDR2 YNFKEQ. Trimming removed 3 bases from V and 2 bases from J, with 4 bases in between. The CDR3 is made up of 13 amino acids.

This clone showed up just a few times. Different DNA sequences within this sample yield the same CDR3. The chain employs TRBV5-1 and TRBJ2-1; D is undetermined. The V end was cut by 0 bases, the J end by 5 bases, with 9 bases between. This CDR3 region has 14 residues. Germline CDR1 SGHRS, CDR2 YFSETQ. The CDR3 here is CASSLGQVDNEQFF. The CDR3 DNA follows: TGCGCCAGCAGCTTGGGGCAGGTGGACAATGAGCAGTTCTTC.

The rearrangement links TRBV18 to TRBJ2-4; 8 bases agree with TRBD1. The V and J ends lost 6 bases and 7 bases, in that order; junction bases with no gene match: 14. Per germline, CDR1 KGHSH and CDR2 LQKENI. The CDR3 has 16 residues. This chain's CDR3 is CASSQPPDRGGNIQYF. DNA of the CDR3: TGTGCCAGCTCCCAACCCCCAGACAGGGGCGGCAACATTCAGTACTTC.